This T cell receptor beta chain was sequenced during a study of regulatory T cells in long-lasting Graves disease. The time point here: persistent/refractory GD, antithyroid drugs over 5 years with positive TRAb. Isolated PBMC RNA provided the starting material for the TCR library. Diagnoses of Graves' disease were made by American Thyroid Association guidelines. General observations from the study: More public clonotypes were shared by persistent patients (about 3,000) than by new patients (approximately 1,000). Persistent Graves' patients showed less TCR diversity than newly diagnosed ones.

The sample holds many counts of this clonotype. As yet, its antigen is unknown. CDR3 length: 14 residues. CDR1 and CDR2 from the germline V gene are SGHTA and FQGTGA. Trimming stripped 5 bases from V and 6 bases from J, with 16 bases between. Arm-PCR of CDR3 regions with iRepertoire HTBI primers generated TCR beta libraries. Each CDR3 protein gets one entry after TCRdb re-called the multiplex PCR reads with MiXCR. Among a few hundred thousand distinct CDR3 sequences listed, 23% were seen once. V is TRBV7-3 and J is TRBJ1-1; tentative D call: TRBD1 (6 bases). The clonotype comes from a female donor with Graves disease. The sample in question was peripheral blood mononuclear cells (PBMCs), obtained when the disease was refractory, from a patient treated with antithyroid drugs. The CDR3 DNA reads TGTGCCAGCAGCCAAAACGGGGACATTGCTGAAGCTTTCTTT. Protein: CASSQNGDIAEAFF.